The rows below give T cell receptor beta chains drawn from one sample of a study of T cells expressing NK-cell markers. Reanalyzing the 5' RACE reads, TCRdb keeps one entry per CDR3 protein, without DNA. The specimen's table records 400,000 to 450,000 distinct CDR3 sequences. Sequenced sample: blood T cells: a sorted CD56 or NKG2C T cell subset, CD4+ or CD8+ T cells, or bulk PBMC T cells (not recorded which). The receptors here all came from a woman between 18 and 70 years old in good health. Both conserved end residues are part of each CDR3. Fields, in order: J gene, V gene, CDR3 protein.

j_call: TRBJ2-6
v_call: TRBV9
cdr3_aa: CASSPSTAASGANVLTF

j_call: TRBJ2-1
v_call: TRBV7-3
cdr3_aa: CASSASTGGWQFF

j_call: TRBJ2-3
v_call: TRBV7-2
cdr3_aa: CASSLNVGGAGDTQYF

j_call: TRBJ1-1
v_call: TRBV18
cdr3_aa: CASSPRWGRAGRTEAFF

j_call: TRBJ1-5
v_call: TRBV14
cdr3_aa: CASSHPRDGQGSHAGSLPQHF

j_call: TRBJ2-1
v_call: TRBV6-1
cdr3_aa: CASRRDSSGSYNEQFF

j_call: TRBJ2-1
v_call: TRBV5-4
cdr3_aa: CASSSAFGFEQFF

j_call: TRBJ2-1
v_call: TRBV7-2
cdr3_aa: CASSYTRSSYNEQFF

j_call: TRBJ2-3
v_call: TRBV5-1
cdr3_aa: CASSSGGPTDTQYF

j_call: TRBJ2-1
v_call: TRBV29-1
cdr3_aa: CSVFGGDGSSYNEQFF

j_call: TRBJ2-1
v_call: TRBV4-2
cdr3_aa: CASSQLRGRDEQFF

j_call: TRBJ2-1
v_call: TRBV19
cdr3_aa: CASSIDATIYNEQFF

j_call: TRBJ2-1
v_call: TRBV20-1
cdr3_aa: CSSDGHHGGGSYNEQFF

j_call: TRBJ2-5
v_call: TRBV24-1
cdr3_aa: CATSLDSGTQYF

j_call: TRBJ2-1
v_call: TRBV7-9
cdr3_aa: CASSPTVEQFF

j_call: TRBJ2-3
v_call: TRBV5-1
cdr3_aa: CASSSLAGDTDTQYF

j_call: TRBJ1-1
v_call: TRBV6-2/TRBV6-3
cdr3_aa: CASESPRTVFTEAFF

j_call: TRBJ2-3
v_call: TRBV25-1
cdr3_aa: CASSDTAGGRIDTQYF

j_call: TRBJ2-7
v_call: TRBV7-2
cdr3_aa: CASSLEKISYEQYF

j_call: TRBJ2-3
v_call: TRBV18
cdr3_aa: CASSPPWGVSSTDTQYF

j_call: TRBJ2-1
v_call: TRBV7-9
cdr3_aa: CASSIAGVEQFF

j_call: TRBJ2-1
v_call: TRBV12-3/TRBV12-4
cdr3_aa: CASSLLRVLYNEQFF

j_call: TRBJ1-3
v_call: TRBV6-2/TRBV6-3
cdr3_aa: CASSGPGIPSGNTIYF

j_call: TRBJ2-3
v_call: TRBV12-3/TRBV12-4
cdr3_aa: CASTTGLLAADTQYF

j_call: TRBJ2-6
v_call: TRBV27
cdr3_aa: CASSSSRSGANVLTF

j_call: TRBJ2-7
v_call: TRBV20-1
cdr3_aa: CSAGPTSGSHEQYF

j_call: TRBJ2-4
v_call: TRBV21-1
cdr3_aa: CASSNPGQGTVDVKLKNIQYF

j_call: TRBJ2-1
v_call: TRBV20-1
cdr3_aa: CSARAGGAYQREQFF

j_call: TRBJ1-1
v_call: TRBV29-1
cdr3_aa: CSPTGVMNTEAFF

j_call: TRBJ2-2
v_call: TRBV19
cdr3_aa: CASSPWDRNTGELFF

j_call: TRBJ2-5
v_call: TRBV27
cdr3_aa: CASSLEVGSIQETQYF

j_call: TRBJ2-3
v_call: TRBV19
cdr3_aa: CASSFDPDGLTDTQYF

j_call: TRBJ2-2
v_call: TRBV6-5
cdr3_aa: CASSYRDSKTGELFF

j_call: TRBJ2-7
v_call: TRBV5-6
cdr3_aa: CASSDRLAGGPYEQYF

j_call: TRBJ2-4
v_call: TRBV29-1
cdr3_aa: CSVATPGSTKNIQYF

j_call: TRBJ2-1
v_call: TRBV25-1
cdr3_aa: CASSEATGARYNEQFF

j_call: TRBJ1-4
v_call: TRBV7-9
cdr3_aa: CASSSIQGTNEKLFF

j_call: TRBJ1-2
v_call: TRBV6-5
cdr3_aa: CASSYSATDNYGYTF

j_call: TRBJ1-2
v_call: TRBV29-1
cdr3_aa: CSVGLNYGYTF

j_call: TRBJ1-1
v_call: TRBV29-1
cdr3_aa: CSVVGGENTEAFF

j_call: TRBJ2-3
v_call: TRBV5-1
cdr3_aa: CASRPGQVPDTQYF

j_call: TRBJ2-7
v_call: TRBV28
cdr3_aa: CASSLTQTSESEQYF

j_call: TRBJ1-3
v_call: TRBV20-1
cdr3_aa: CSARGQGSSGNTIYF

j_call: TRBJ2-3
v_call: TRBV7-8
cdr3_aa: CASSLPGQPADTQYF

j_call: TRBJ2-7
v_call: TRBV19
cdr3_aa: CASSIGQNEQYF